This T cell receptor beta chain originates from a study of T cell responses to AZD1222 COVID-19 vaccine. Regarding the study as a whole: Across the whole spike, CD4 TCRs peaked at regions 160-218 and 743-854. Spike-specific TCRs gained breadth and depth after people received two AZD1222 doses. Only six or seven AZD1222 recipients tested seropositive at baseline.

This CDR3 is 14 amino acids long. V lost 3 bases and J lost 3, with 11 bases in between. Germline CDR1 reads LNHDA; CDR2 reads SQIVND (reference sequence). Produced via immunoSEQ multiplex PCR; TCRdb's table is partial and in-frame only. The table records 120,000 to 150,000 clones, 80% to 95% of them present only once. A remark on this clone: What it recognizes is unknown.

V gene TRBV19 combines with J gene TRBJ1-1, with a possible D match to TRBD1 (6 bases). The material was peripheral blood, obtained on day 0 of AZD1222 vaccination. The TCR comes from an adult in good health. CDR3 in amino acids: CASSISGADTEAFF. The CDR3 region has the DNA TGTGCCAGTAGTATCTCGGGGGCCGACACTGAAGCTTTCTTT.